This TCR beta chain stems from a study of shared clonotypes between healthy human individuals. Germline V gene data show CDR1 as SGHVS and CDR2 as FQNEAQ. There are 15 residues in the CDR3. V lost 3 bases, J lost 8 bases, and 19 bases lay in between. The donor cohort consisted entirely of Caucasian adults residing in Nashville, Tennessee. TCRdb keeps only in-frame clones here, not all; method: immunoSEQ multiplex PCR. The sample lists approximately 2,300,000 clones, about 90% occurring once. The chain recombines TRBV7-8 with TRBJ1-2, with D possibly TRBD1 on 5 matching bases. Material: naive CD4+ T cells from PBMCs. The subset: CD45RA+ positively selected. This clonotype originated in a man aged 18 to 30 in good health. Some clones in this sample may be carry-over from other donors' samples. In DNA, the CDR3 is TGTGCCAGCAGCTTCGCGGTGGGGGGAGTCAGAGGCTACACCTTC. It yields the protein CASSFAVGGVRGYTF.